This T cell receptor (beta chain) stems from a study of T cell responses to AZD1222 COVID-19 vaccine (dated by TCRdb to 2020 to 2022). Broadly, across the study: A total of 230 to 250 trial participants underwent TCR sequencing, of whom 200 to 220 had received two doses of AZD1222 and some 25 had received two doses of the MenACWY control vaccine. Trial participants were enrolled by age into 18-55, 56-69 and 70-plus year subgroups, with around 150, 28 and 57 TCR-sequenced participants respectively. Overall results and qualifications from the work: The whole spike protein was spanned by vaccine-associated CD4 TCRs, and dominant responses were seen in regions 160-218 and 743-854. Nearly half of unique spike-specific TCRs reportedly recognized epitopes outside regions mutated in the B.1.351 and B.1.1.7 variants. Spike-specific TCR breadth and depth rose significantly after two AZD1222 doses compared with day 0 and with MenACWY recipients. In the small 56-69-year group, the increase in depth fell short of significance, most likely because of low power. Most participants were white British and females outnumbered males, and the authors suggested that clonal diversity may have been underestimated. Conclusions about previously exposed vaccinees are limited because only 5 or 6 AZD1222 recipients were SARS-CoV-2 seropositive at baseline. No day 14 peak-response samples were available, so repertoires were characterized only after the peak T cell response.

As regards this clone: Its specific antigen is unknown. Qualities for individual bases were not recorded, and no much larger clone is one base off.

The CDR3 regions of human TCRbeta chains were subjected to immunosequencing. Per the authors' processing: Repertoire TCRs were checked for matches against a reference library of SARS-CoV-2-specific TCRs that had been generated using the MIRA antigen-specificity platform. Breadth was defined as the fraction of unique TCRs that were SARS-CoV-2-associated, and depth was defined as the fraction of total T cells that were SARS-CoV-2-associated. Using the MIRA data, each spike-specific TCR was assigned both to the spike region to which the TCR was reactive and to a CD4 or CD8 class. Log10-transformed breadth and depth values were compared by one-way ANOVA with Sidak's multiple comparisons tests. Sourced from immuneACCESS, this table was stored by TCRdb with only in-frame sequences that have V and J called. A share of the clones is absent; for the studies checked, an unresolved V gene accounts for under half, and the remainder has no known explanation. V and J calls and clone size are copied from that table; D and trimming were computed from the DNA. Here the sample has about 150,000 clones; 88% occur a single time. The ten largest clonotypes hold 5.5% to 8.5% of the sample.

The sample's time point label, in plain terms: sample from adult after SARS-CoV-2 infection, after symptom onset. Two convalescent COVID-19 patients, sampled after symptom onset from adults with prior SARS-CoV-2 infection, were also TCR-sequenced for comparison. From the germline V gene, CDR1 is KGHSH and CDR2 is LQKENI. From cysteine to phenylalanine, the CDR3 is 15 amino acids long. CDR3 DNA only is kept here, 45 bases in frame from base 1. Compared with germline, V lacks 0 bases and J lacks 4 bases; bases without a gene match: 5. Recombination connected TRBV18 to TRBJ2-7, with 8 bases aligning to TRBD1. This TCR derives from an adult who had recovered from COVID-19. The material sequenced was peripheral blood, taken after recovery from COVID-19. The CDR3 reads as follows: CASSPPQGARYEQYF. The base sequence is TGTGCCAGCTCACCACCGCAGGGGGCGCGGTACGAGCAGTACTTC.